This entry concerns a single T cell receptor (beta chain). Its antigen is unknown. No much larger clone exists at a distance of one base, and base qualities are not known. This specimen comes from a study of cytomegalovirus exposure and HLA in healthy donors listed by TCRdb under 2017. Some background on the complete study: In an earlier analysis of 550 to 750 of the donors, under 300 Gb of sequence data and some 120 million unique TCR beta sequences from 150 million to 200 million T cells were reported. An early release that covered some 640 HLA-typed donors contained approximately 300 gigabases of sequencing data and tens of millions of unique TCR sequences. Of the 300 to 400 genotyped donors, approximately 82% fell in the genetic ancestry cluster associated with self-reported Caucasian donors. The study aimed to test whether cataloging public T cell receptors could reveal signatures of past pathogen exposure. The study used immunosequencing to profile the T cell repertoires of some 600 subjects and linked those repertoires to cytomegalovirus serostatus. Besides the first cohort of under 700 subjects, a separate validation cohort made up of 90 to 150 different subjects was used. High-throughput TCR immunosequencing, statistical association of individual TCRs with disease status, and machine learning were combined to predict cytomegalovirus infection status. To study patterns of TCR occurrence, a later analysis re-analyzed previously published TCR beta repertoires from several hundred donors and added high-resolution HLA genotyping. Rather than using new phenotypic data, the later analysis identified candidate immune exposures from TCR beta sequences and from how often those sequences occurred across donors. An earlier analysis of about 620 of the donors applied high-throughput TCR beta sequencing to assess whether each TCR beta V gene segment acted as functional or pseudogenic. Donor age, sex, ethnicity and CMV serostatus were collected together with the repertoire data. A later genetic analysis took genome-wide SNP genotypes for about 60% of the roughly 670 donors and used that subset as a discovery cohort. Every discovery cohort repertoire had been produced on one sequencing platform. HLA typing included class I and class II loci at four-digit resolution. The number of typed donors differed by locus: about 620-640 for A, B, C, DRB1 and DQB1; 522 for DQA1; some 610 for DPA1; and some 430 for DPB1. About five DR-DQ haplotypes were handled as single units for association and clustering, since linkage in the cohort was strong. Among roughly 400 genotyped donors of the cohort, an average of roughly 230,000 unique TCR beta nucleotide sequences was sequenced per donor, of which about 18% were non-productive.

The cohort consisted of 650 to 850 healthy bone marrow donors. At the time of sampling, every cohort member was nominally healthy, though immune exposures that went unrecorded were likely present. The donor was CMV seronegative and was included in the group of 352 seronegative cohort members. Every donor gave a peripheral blood sample, and the peripheral blood mononuclear cells from that sample were used for TCR beta sequencing. Genomic DNA was extracted from the blood cell samples with the Qiagen DNeasy Blood Extraction Kit. The library was made by the immunoSEQ multiplex PCR assay. For the multiplex PCR, a mixture combining 60 forward primers for TCR Vbeta segments and 13 reverse primers for TCR Jbeta segments was used. Amplification of the CDR3 region of rearranged TCR beta genes was performed with a multiplex PCR assay on genomic DNA. On the Illumina HiSeq System, the amplified TCR beta libraries were sequenced as 87-base-pair reads. From the authors' description of their analysis: A later analysis counted 65 million to 90 million unique TCR beta chains across the roughly 700 repertoires, and roughly 9.9 million of these chains were shared by at least two donors. Raw reads were error-corrected and collapsed into unique sequences with a nearest-neighbor algorithm that merged closely related sequences to remove PCR and sequencing errors. To assign V, D and J gene segments, CDR3 sequences were aligned to IMGT reference sequences. Each retained sequence needed at least a six-nucleotide match to both a V gene segment and a J gene segment. A rearrangement was called productive if the CDR3 had no stop codons and remained in frame with V and J, and every other rearrangement was called non-productive. CDR3 was defined according to IMGT convention as the region running from the second conserved V-encoded cysteine to the conserved J-encoded phenylalanine. The earlier analysis of fewer than 750 of the donors excluded sequences that lacked an unambiguous match to a single V gene segment. In an earlier analysis of approximately 550 of the donors, V segments were called functional above 56.7% productive rearrangements and were called segregating when the between-donor standard deviation exceeded 5%. A statistical classification framework was developed to diagnose cytomegalovirus status using the catalog of TCR beta chain sequences. In a later analysis, V and J genes were assigned by comparing TCR nucleotide sequences against IMGT/GENE-DB human TR gene sequences. Using the TCRdist pipeline, a later analysis assigned CDR3 sequences along with most-parsimonious VDJ recombination scenarios. In a later analysis, each TCR beta chain was defined by its CDR3 amino acid sequence together with its V-gene family, and reads without a unique V-gene family were excluded. As a way to deal with suspected cross-contamination and a sequencing artifact, a later analysis dropped 450 to 600 nucleotide sequences that were highly shared and had low generation probability. In a later analysis, a clonal expansion index for each public chain was calculated from normalized within-repertoire ranks of inferred template counts. In a later analysis, generation probabilities were computed using a VDJ recombination model fitted to out-of-frame rearrangements, and the results were checked against IGoR. A later analysis scored TCR-TCR, TCR-HLA and TCR-CMV co-occurrence with hypergeometric tests, applying a repertoire-size bias correction to TCR pairs. False discovery rates were estimated in a later analysis by permuting HLA or CMV assignments 20 times. In a later analysis, co-occurring TCRs were grouped using DBSCAN, and TCRdist sequence similarity was added for clustering within HLA-allele-positive subsets. Co-occurrence clustering excluded repertoires with fewer than 30,000 or more than 120,000 public chains, plus five with anomalous nucleotide sharing. TCRdb's version of the immuneACCESS table is confined to in-frame rearrangements and falls short of the full clone set. An unresolved V gene accounts for under half of the shortfall where checked; the remainder is of unknown origin. V, J and clone size derive from that table, while D and trimming were established from the DNA sequence. Recorded for this sample are 150,000 to 200,000 clones; 70% to 80% of them occurred a single time. The ten largest clones capture around 1.6% of the sample.

Broad study findings and their caveats: The study listed approximately 160 TCR beta chains as associated with cytomegalovirus. A further reported finding was that TCR beta sequences accurately predicted the HLA-A and HLA-B alleles for most subjects in the first cohort. Approximately 18 rarely observed V segments, including chromosome 9 orphons, were excluded from the earlier analysis of about 610 of the donors because counts were too low. According to a later analysis, parvovirus B19, influenza, CMV and Epstein-Barr virus appeared linked to several top co-occurrence clusters. In vitro tests confirmed that a few of the cytomegalovirus-associated TCR beta chains recognize cytomegalovirus antigens. The classifier was reported to diagnose cytomegalovirus status with high specificity and sensitivity in both the original and validation cohorts. The presence/absence analyses assumed that sequencing depth was roughly uniform across donors, and that assumption may not be true. The authors suggested that the approach could potentially be generalized to other disease states and immunological phenotypes. When HLA alleles, especially DR and DQ, strongly co-occurred, attributing TCR associations to individual alleles was difficult. According to a later analysis, TCR association rates differed among HLA loci, with DRB1 alleles showing the most associated TCRs and HLA-C alleles showing the fewest. Some IMGT-functional V segments, including TRBV6-2 and TRBV6-3, could not be distinguished by the 87-base-pair reads and were therefore excluded. Linkage disequilibrium might explain the correlated functional status among segregating V segments, but an unknown experimental factor could not be ruled out. An earlier analysis of several hundred of the donors showed that most TCR beta V segments appeared in productive rearrangements either about 90% or about 30% of the time, which broadly matched IMGT annotations. In a later analysis, HLA-associated TCR beta chains were found to be more clonally expanded and to have lower generation probabilities than equally common non-associated chains. In a later genetic analysis, fewer N-insertions in productive TCRs were reported among donors in an Asian-associated ancestry cluster than the approximately 710-donor mean. A later genetic analysis associated a missense DCLRE1C variant with V-gene and J-gene trimming of TCR beta chains, and an independent cohort replicated the association. Specific HLA alleles were associated with roughly 16,000 TCR beta sequences at a false discovery rate of 0.05 in a later analysis. In this cohort, only TCR beta chains were sequenced, and detectable features were limited by the absence of alpha or paired-chain data. Immune exposure information for the cohort was limited to CMV serostatus. In a later analysis, most CMV-associated TCR beta chains were found to appear HLA-restricted, with HLA associations seemingly driven largely by CMV exposure. Across donors, most TCR sequences were observed very rarely, whereas some public TCRs were present in many individuals. A cluster of highly shared sequence variants was judged likely to represent a technical artifact of the sequencing pipeline. Because some donors lacked HLA typing at each locus, the association tests relied only on the typed subset.

V drops 3 bases and J drops 8 bases, leaving 16 bases in between. The germline V gene provides CDR1 SGHVS and CDR2 FQNEAQ. From the cysteine up to the phenylalanine, the CDR3 has a length of 14 residues. Only the CDR3 part of the read is kept: 42 bases, read in frame from the first base. This TCR came from a man aged 18 to 35 in good health and CMV-seronegative. Sample: PBMCs. The V and J segments used are TRBV7-8 and TRBJ1-2, and perhaps TRBD1 as D gene, on 6 matching bases. The DNA sequence is TGTGCCAGCAGCTTCGACAGGAGAGTGGGGGGCTACACCTTC. This codes for CASSFDRRVGGYTF.